This T cell receptor beta chain was captured by sequencing in a study of human T cells and chemical hapten exposure. Background on the study: For the roughly 24-week duration of the study, patients were given weekly doses of diphenylcyclopropenone on the scalp.

The study used a library that attached unique molecular identifiers to individual cDNA molecules. Via MiXCR, TCRdb re-called the RACE reads, giving one row per CDR3 protein. The sample carries 350,000 to 400,000 distinct CDR3 sequences, around 5.5% recorded once. The V gene's germline CDR1 is SGHAT and CDR2 FQNNGV. The CDR3 is 15 amino acids. V lost 5 bases, J lost 1 base, and 15 bases lay in between. A few counts support this clonotype. Indicated time point: pre-sensitization, week 0. Treatment defined: therapeutic diphenylcyclopropenone sensitization with weekly scalp DPC. Unfractionated whole blood was the source of the extracted total RNA.

Sequenced here: whole blood, sampled in connection with sensitization to the hapten diphenylcyclopropenone (DPC). The rearrangement joins TRBV11-2 to TRBJ2-7, with a tentative D call TRBD1 (6 bases). This receptor was obtained from a woman in her fifties or sixties with alopecia areata. Some clones in this sample may be carry-over from other donors' samples. The CDR3 DNA reads as TGTGCCAGCAGCGCCTCAGGGGCCGGGTCCTACGAGCAGTACTTC. This codes for CASSASGAGSYEQYF.